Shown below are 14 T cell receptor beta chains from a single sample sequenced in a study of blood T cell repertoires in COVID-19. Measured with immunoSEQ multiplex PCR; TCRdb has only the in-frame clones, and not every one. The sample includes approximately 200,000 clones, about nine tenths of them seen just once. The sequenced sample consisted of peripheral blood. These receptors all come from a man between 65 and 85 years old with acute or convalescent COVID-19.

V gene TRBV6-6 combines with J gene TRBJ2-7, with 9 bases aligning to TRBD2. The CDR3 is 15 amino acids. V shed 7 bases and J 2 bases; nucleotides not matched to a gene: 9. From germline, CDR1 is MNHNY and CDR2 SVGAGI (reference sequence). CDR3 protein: CASIDGREGTYEQYF. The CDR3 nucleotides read TGTGCCAGCATCGACGGGCGGGAGGGTACCTACGAGCAGTACTTC.

CDR3: CASSDTGVHSGNTIYF. In nucleotides, the CDR3 is TGTGCCAGCAGTGATACAGGGGTCCACTCTGGAAACACCATATATTTT. This chain joins TRBV7-9 and TRBJ1-3; 7 nucleotides align to TRBD1. CDR1 and CDR2 (germline): SEHNR, FQNEAQ (reference sequence). V shed 6 bases and J 0 bases; nucleotides not matched to a gene: 8. This CDR3 comprises 16 residues.

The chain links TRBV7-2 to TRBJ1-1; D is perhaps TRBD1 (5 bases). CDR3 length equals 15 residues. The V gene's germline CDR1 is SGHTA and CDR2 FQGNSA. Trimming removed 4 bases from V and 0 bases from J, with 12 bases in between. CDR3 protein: CASSSSGGVNTEAFF. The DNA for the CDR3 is TGTGCCAGCAGCTCATCCGGGGGGGTGAACACTGAAGCTTTCTTT.

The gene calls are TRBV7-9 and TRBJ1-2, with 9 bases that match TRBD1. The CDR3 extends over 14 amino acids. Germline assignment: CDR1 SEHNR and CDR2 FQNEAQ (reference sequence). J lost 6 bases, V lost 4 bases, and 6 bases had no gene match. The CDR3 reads CASSSWDRDHGYTF. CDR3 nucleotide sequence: TGTGCCAGCAGCTCTTGGGACAGGGACCATGGCTACACCTTC.

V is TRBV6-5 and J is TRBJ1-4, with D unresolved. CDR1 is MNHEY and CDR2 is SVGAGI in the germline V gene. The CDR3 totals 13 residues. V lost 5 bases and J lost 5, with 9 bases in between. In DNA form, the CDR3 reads TGTGCCAGCAGTAACAACAAAAATGAAAAACTGTTTTTT. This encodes CASSNNKNEKLFF.

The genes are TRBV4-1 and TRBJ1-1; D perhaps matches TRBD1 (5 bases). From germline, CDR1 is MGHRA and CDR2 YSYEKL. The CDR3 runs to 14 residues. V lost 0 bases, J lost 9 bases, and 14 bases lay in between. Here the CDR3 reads CASSQEYRGTQAFF. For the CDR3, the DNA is TGCGCCAGCAGCCAAGAATATAGAGGGACTCAAGCTTTCTTT.

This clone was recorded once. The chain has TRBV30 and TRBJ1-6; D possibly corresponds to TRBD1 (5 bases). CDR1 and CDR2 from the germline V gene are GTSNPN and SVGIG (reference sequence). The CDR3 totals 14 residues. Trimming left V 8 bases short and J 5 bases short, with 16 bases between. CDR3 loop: CAVRRGYNNSPLHF. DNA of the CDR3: TGTGCCGTCCGACGGGGGTATAATAATTCACCCCTCCACTTT.

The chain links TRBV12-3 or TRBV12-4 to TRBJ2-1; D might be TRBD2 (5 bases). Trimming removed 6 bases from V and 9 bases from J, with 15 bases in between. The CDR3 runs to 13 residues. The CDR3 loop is CASSLRLAGEQFF. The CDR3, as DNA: TGTGCCAGCAGCCTCCGGCTGGCGGGTGAGCAGTTCTTC.

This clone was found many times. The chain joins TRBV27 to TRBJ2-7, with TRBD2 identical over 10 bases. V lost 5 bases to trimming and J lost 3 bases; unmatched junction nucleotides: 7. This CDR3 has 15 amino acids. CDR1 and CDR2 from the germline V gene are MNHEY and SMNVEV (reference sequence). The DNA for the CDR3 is TGTGCCAGCAGTAGCCTAGCGGGAGCCCTCTACGAGCAGTACTTC. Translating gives CASSSLAGALYEQYF.

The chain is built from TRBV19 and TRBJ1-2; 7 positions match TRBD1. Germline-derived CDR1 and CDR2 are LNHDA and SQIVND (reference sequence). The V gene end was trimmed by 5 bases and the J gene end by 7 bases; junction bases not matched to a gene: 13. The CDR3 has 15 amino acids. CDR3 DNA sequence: TGTGCCAGTAGTCGACAGGGTGGCCTCGGTTTTGGCTACACCTTC. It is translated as CASSRQGGLGFGYTF.

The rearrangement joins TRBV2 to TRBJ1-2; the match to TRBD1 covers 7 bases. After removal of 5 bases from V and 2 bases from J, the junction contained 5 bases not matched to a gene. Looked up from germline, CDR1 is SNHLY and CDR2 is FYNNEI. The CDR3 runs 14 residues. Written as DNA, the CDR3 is TGTGCCAGCAGTTTGACAGGGTTGAACTATGGCTACACCTTC. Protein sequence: CASSLTGLNYGYTF. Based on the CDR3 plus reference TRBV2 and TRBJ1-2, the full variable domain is EPEVTQTPSHQVTQMGQEVILRCVPISNHLYFYWYRQILGQKVEFLVSFYNNEISEKSEIFDDQFSVERPDGSNFTLKIRSTKLEDSAMYFCASSLTGLNYGYTFGSGTRLTVV.

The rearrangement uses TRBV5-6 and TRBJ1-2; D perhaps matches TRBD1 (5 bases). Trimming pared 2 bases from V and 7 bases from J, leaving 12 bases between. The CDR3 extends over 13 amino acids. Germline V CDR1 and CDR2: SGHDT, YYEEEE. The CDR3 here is CASSFGRELGYTF. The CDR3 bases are TGTGCCAGCAGCTTTGGCAGGGAACTTGGCTACACCTTC.

CDR3 nucleotides: TGTGCTAGTGGTTTGGGACTAGCGGGAGACGAGCAGTACTTC. This gives the protein CASGLGLAGDEQYF. The chain joins TRBV12-5 to TRBJ2-7; TRBD2 aligns across 12 bases. Trimming took 1 base from V and 5 from J; bases not matched to a gene: 0. This CDR3 spans 14 amino acids. Germline CDR1 and CDR2: LGHNT and FRNRAP.

The CDR3 is CASSVDTTGRGYTF. DNA of the CDR3: TGTGCCAGCAGCGTAGATACGACAGGGAGAGGCTACACCTTC. The chain is built from TRBV9 and TRBJ1-2; 7 bases map to TRBD1. Germline CDR1 and CDR2: SGDLS and YYNGEE. The CDR3 totals 14 residues. V lost 0 bases to trimming and J lost 8 bases; unmatched junction nucleotides: 7.